What follows is one TCR beta chain and its context. Its recognized antigen is unknown. No qualities accompany the bases; no much larger clone lies one base away. Spanning cysteine to phenylalanine, the CDR3 consists of 15 amino acids. The retained sequence is limited to the CDR3, 45 bases, with the frame set at the first base. The germline V gene supplies CDR1 MRHNA and CDR2 SNTAGT. Compared with germline, V lacks 5 bases and J lacks 7 bases; bases without a gene match: 11. The sample originates from a study of cytomegalovirus exposure and HLA in healthy donors (dated by TCRdb to 2016 to 2017). General notes on the study: An earlier analysis of a few hundred of the donors reported 276 Gb of sequence data and 95 million to 120 million unique TCR beta sequences obtained from some 200 million T cells. An early release covering about 600 HLA-typed donors comprised approximately 300 gigabases of sequencing data and approximately 85 million unique TCR sequences. Among the 398 genotyped donors, approximately 82% belonged to the genetic ancestry cluster associated with self-reported Caucasian donors. The study aimed to test whether cataloging public T cell receptors could reveal signatures of past pathogen exposure. Using immunosequencing, the study profiled T cell repertoires from approximately 700 subjects and related those repertoires to cytomegalovirus serostatus. A separate validation cohort of roughly 130 different subjects was used in addition to the 666-subject first cohort. The study combined high-throughput TCR immunosequencing, statistical association of individual TCRs with disease status, and machine learning to predict cytomegalovirus infection status. In a later analysis, previously published TCR beta repertoires from several hundred donors were re-analyzed and high-resolution HLA genotyping was added so that TCR occurrence patterns could be studied. Rather than drawing on any new phenotypic data, the later analysis identified candidate immune exposures from TCR beta sequences and the way those sequences occurred across donors. An earlier analysis of around 640 of the donors used high-throughput TCR beta sequencing to judge whether each TCR beta V gene segment behaved as functional or pseudogenic. Donor age, sex, ethnicity and CMV serostatus were compiled alongside the repertoire data. A later genetic analysis used genome-wide SNP genotypes for about 65% of the roughly 700 donors, treating that subset as a discovery cohort. Every repertoire in the discovery cohort had been generated on one and the same sequencing platform. HLA typing covered class I and class II loci at four-digit resolution. The number of donors typed differed by locus, with roughly 629-640 for A, B, C, DRB1 and DQB1, roughly 520 for DQA1, over 600 for DPA1, and some 450 for DPB1. Roughly five DR-DQ haplotypes were treated as single units for association and clustering because of strong linkage in the cohort. Among several hundred genotyped donors of the cohort, an average of around 240,000 unique TCR beta nucleotide sequences was sequenced per donor, of which about 18% were non-productive.

Libraries were prepared through the immunoSEQ multiplex PCR assay. A mixture of 60 forward primers for TCR Vbeta segments and 13 reverse primers for TCR Jbeta segments was used in the multiplex PCR. A multiplex PCR assay on genomic DNA amplified the CDR3 region of rearranged TCR beta genes. The amplified TCR beta libraries were sequenced on the Illumina HiSeq System as 87-base-pair reads. The authors processed their data as follows. Across the 666 repertoires, a later analysis counted tens of millions of unique TCR beta chains, some 11 million of which were shared by at least two donors. Raw reads were error-corrected and collapsed into unique sequences by a nearest-neighbor algorithm in which closely related sequences were merged to remove PCR and sequencing errors. V, D and J gene segments were assigned by aligning CDR3 sequences to IMGT reference sequences. For a sequence to be retained, a match of at least six nucleotides to both a V gene segment and a J gene segment was required. Rearrangements were classified as productive when the CDR3 lacked stop codons and remained in frame with V and J, and all other rearrangements were classified as non-productive. Following IMGT convention, CDR3 was defined as the stretch from the second conserved V-encoded cysteine to the conserved J-encoded phenylalanine. Sequences without an unambiguous match to a single V gene segment were excluded from the earlier analysis of several hundred of the donors. An earlier analysis of fewer than 650 of the donors classified V segments as functional when productive rearrangements were above 56.7% and as segregating when the standard deviation between donors was above 5%. To diagnose cytomegalovirus status from the catalog of TCR beta chain sequences, a statistical classification framework was built. In a later analysis, V and J genes were assigned by comparing TCR nucleotide sequences against IMGT/GENE-DB human TR gene sequences. The TCRdist pipeline was used in a later analysis to assign CDR3 sequences and most-parsimonious VDJ recombination scenarios. In a later analysis, every TCR beta chain was defined by the combination of its CDR3 amino acid sequence and its V-gene family, and reads without a unique V-gene family were dropped. To address suspected cross-contamination and a sequencing artifact, a later analysis removed around 590 highly shared, low-generation-probability nucleotide sequences. In a later analysis, a clonal expansion index for each public chain was calculated from normalized within-repertoire ranks of inferred template counts. Generation probabilities in a later analysis came from a VDJ recombination model fitted to out-of-frame rearrangements, and those results were checked against IGoR. In a later analysis, hypergeometric tests were used to score TCR-TCR, TCR-HLA and TCR-CMV co-occurrence, with a repertoire-size bias correction applied to TCR pairs. A later analysis estimated false discovery rates by permuting HLA or CMV assignments 20 times. In a later analysis, co-occurring TCRs were grouped with DBSCAN, and TCRdist sequence similarity was added when clustering was performed within HLA-allele-positive subsets. Repertoires with fewer than 30,000 or more than 120,000 public chains, plus five repertoires with anomalous nucleotide sharing, were excluded from co-occurrence clustering. Held by TCRdb, this immuneACCESS table contains in-frame sequences only and omits some clones. Under half of the omission traces to an unresolved V gene where checked; the cause of the rest is unknown. V, J and clone size reflect that table, while D and trimming were determined from the DNA. The sample table records 150,000 to 200,000 clones; almost 80% of these occur just once. The top ten hold 9.7% of the sample.

Study-wide findings and limitations: A further reported finding was that TCR beta sequences accurately predicted the HLA-A and HLA-B alleles for most subjects in the first cohort. A total of around 150 TCR beta chains were listed by the study as associated with cytomegalovirus. Because HLA typing was unavailable for some donors at each locus, only the typed subset was used in association tests. The earlier analysis of some 560 of the donors excluded approximately 17 rarely observed V segments, including chromosome 9 orphons, because counts were too low. The only immune exposure information available for the cohort was CMV serostatus. According to a later analysis, most CMV-associated TCR beta chains appeared to be HLA-restricted, and the HLA associations seemed to be driven largely by CMV exposure. Some IMGT-functional V segments, including TRBV6-2 and TRBV6-3, could not be distinguished by the 87-base-pair reads and were therefore excluded. In a later analysis, HLA-associated TCR beta chains showed more clonal expansion and lower generation probabilities than non-associated chains that were equally common. In a later analysis, several top co-occurrence clusters were reported to appear linked to parvovirus B19, influenza, CMV and Epstein-Barr virus. In vitro tests confirmed that three of the cytomegalovirus-associated TCR beta chains recognize cytomegalovirus antigens. When HLA alleles, especially DR and DQ, strongly co-occurred, attributing TCR associations to individual alleles was difficult. Only TCR beta chains were sequenced in this cohort, and the absence of alpha or paired-chain data limited detectable features. Compared with the approximately 600-donor mean, donors in an Asian-associated ancestry cluster had fewer N-insertions in productive TCRs, according to a later genetic analysis. According to the authors, the approach could potentially be generalized to other disease states and immunological phenotypes. A later analysis associated roughly 17,000 TCR beta sequences with specific HLA alleles at a false discovery rate of 0.05. According to a later analysis, TCR association rates differed among HLA loci, with DRB1 alleles showing the most associated TCRs and HLA-C alleles showing the fewest. Linkage disequilibrium might explain the correlated functional status among segregating V segments, but an unknown experimental factor could not be excluded. Across donors, most TCR sequences were observed very rarely, whereas some public TCRs were present in many individuals. Roughly uniform sequencing depth across donors was assumed in presence/absence analyses, although this assumption may not hold. In both the original and validation cohorts, the classifier was reported to diagnose cytomegalovirus status with high specificity and sensitivity. A cluster of highly shared sequence variants was judged likely to be a technical artifact of the sequencing pipeline. In a later genetic analysis, a missense DCLRE1C variant was associated with V-gene and J-gene trimming of TCR beta chains, and the association was replicated in an independent cohort. Broadly in line with IMGT annotations, most TCR beta V segments showed up in productive rearrangements about 87% or about 30% of the time in an earlier analysis of under 700 of the donors.

The cohort was made up of 650 to 700 healthy bone marrow donors. At the time of sampling, all cohort members were nominally healthy, though unrecorded immune exposures were likely present. The donor tested CMV seropositive, placing the donor among the 289 seropositive members of the cohort. Every donor gave a peripheral blood sample, and the peripheral blood mononuclear cells from that sample were used for TCR beta sequencing. The Qiagen DNeasy Blood Extraction Kit was used to extract genomic DNA from the blood cell samples. The chain is made from TRBV6-4 and TRBJ1-5, and TRBD1 aligns with 7 junction nucleotides. The origin of this receptor is a man aged 18 to 29 in good health and CMV-seropositive. The sample taken for sequencing was PBMCs. The bases are TGTGCCAGCAGTCCTACAGGGGACCCCGGCCAGCCCCAGCATTTT. This codes for CASSPTGDPGQPQHF.